These 28 T cell receptor beta chains originate from one sample sequenced in a study of shared clonotypes between healthy human individuals (dated by TCRdb to between 2020 and 2021). The protocol used for the library was the immunoSEQ multiplex PCR assay. In TCRdb, the immuneACCESS table is reduced to in-frame sequences with V and J assigned. These tables do not hold every clone; where another copy was compared, an unresolved V gene accounts for under half, and the others remain unexplained. The sample yields about 2.3 million clones; 85% to 95% were counted once. The ten largest clonotypes hold 0.37% of the sample. The sequenced sample consisted of naive CD4+ T cells from PBMCs. This specimen's cell subset or site label, interpreted: CD45RA+ positively selected. These receptors came from a man between 18 and 29 years old in good health. Some clones in this sample may be carry-over from other donors' samples.

The J gene is TRBJ2-1, the V gene TRBV18; TRBD2 matches 8 bases. Trimming at V came to 1 base and at J to 4 bases, leaving 6 bases not matched to a gene. Germline V gene sequence: CDR1 KGHSH, CDR2 LQKENI. The CDR3 runs 16 residues. The CDR3: CASSPQRGLKYNEQFF. The DNA of the CDR3 is TGTGCCAGCTCACCACAGCGGGGGCTGAAGTACAATGAGCAGTTCTTC.

The chain combines TRBV5-1 with TRBJ1-6, with TRBD1 as a possible D gene (6 bases). This CDR3 region has 15 residues. Trimming took off 0 bases at V and 7 bases at J, with 11 bases between the two ends. CDR1 is SGHRS, CDR2 YFSETQ, per germline. The CDR3: CASSLALGTNSPLHF. Here the CDR3 DNA reads TGCGCCAGCAGCTTGGCCCTCGGGACAAATTCACCCCTCCACTTT.

The chain uses TRBV7-8 and TRBJ1-6, with TRBD1 matching over 7 bases. From germline, CDR1 is SGHVS and CDR2 FQNEAQ. The length of the CDR3 is 15 residues. V lost 5 bases, J lost 9 bases, and 10 bases stayed unmatched. The CDR3 is CASSRGGTVGSPLHF. In nucleotides, the CDR3 is TGTGCCAGCAGCCGGGGAGGGACAGTTGGTTCACCCCTCCACTTT.

As regards this clone: This specimen includes other DNA sequences encoding the same CDR3. The chain is built from TRBV4-1 and TRBJ2-7; 8 nucleotides line up with TRBD1. CDR1 is MGHRA and CDR2 is YSYEKL in the germline V gene. This CDR3 is built from 14 residues. The V gene end was trimmed by 2 bases and the J gene end by 3 bases; junction bases not matched to a gene: 3. The CDR3 DNA is TGCGCCAGCAGCCAACCCGGACAGGGCTACGAGCAGTACTTC. Its translation is CASSQPGQGYEQYF.

J is TRBJ2-2 and V is TRBV5-1; TRBD2 is a possible D gene (6 bases). The V and J ends lost 3 bases and 7 bases respectively, with 19 bases between them. Germline CDR1 SGHRS, CDR2 YFSETQ. The CDR3 runs 16 residues. The CDR3 sequence: CASSSRDSKGNGELFF. As DNA, the CDR3 is TGCGCCAGCAGCTCCCGGGACTCCAAGGGGAACGGGGAGCTGTTTTTT.

The rearrangement links TRBV28 to TRBJ1-5, with D maybe TRBD1 (6 bases). Trimming shortened V by 3 bases and J by 4 bases, and 13 bases separated the two germline ends. From germline, CDR1 is MDHEN and CDR2 SYDVKM. The CDR3 totals 15 residues. CDR3 protein: CASSFSTRGNQPQHF. The CDR3, as DNA: TGTGCCAGCAGTTTCAGCACAAGGGGGAATCAGCCCCAGCATTTT. Together with reference TRBV28 and TRBJ1-5, the CDR3 gives the full variable domain: DVKVTQSSRYLVKRTGEKVFLECVQDMDHENMFWYRQDPGLGLRLIYFSYDVKMKEKGDIPEGYSVSREKKERFSLILESASTNQTSMYLCASSFSTRGNQPQHFGDGTRLSIL.

This chain uses TRBV28 with TRBJ1-4; 10 bases line up with TRBD1. There are 15 residues in the CDR3. Looked up from germline, CDR1 is MDHEN and CDR2 is SYDVKM. J was trimmed by 10 bases and V by 6 bases; bases with no gene match: 11. This chain's CDR3 is CASSQDRGRVGKLFF. For the CDR3, the DNA is TGTGCCAGCAGCCAAGACAGGGGGCGGGTTGGAAAACTGTTTTTT.

The chain links TRBV19 to TRBJ1-5; D unclear. This CDR3 is built from 14 residues. The germline V and J ends were trimmed by 1 base and 4 bases, with 8 bases remaining between them. Germline V gene data show CDR1 as LNHDA and CDR2 as SQIVND (reference sequence). This CDR3 is CASSIGAGNQPQHF. The CDR3 DNA reads as TGTGCCAGTAGTATAGGTGCCGGGAATCAGCCCCAGCATTTT.

J is TRBJ2-3 and V is TRBV5-4; 7 nucleotides align to TRBD2. CDR1 is SGHNT and CDR2 is YYREEE in the germline V gene (reference sequence). The V gene end was trimmed by 4 bases and the J gene end by 3 bases; junction bases not matched to a gene: 8. This CDR3 contains 15 residues. The CDR3 coding sequence is TGTGCCAGCAGCGGAGTTGCGGGAGAAACAGATACGCAGTATTTT. This encodes CASSGVAGETDTQYF. Full variable domain (rest looked up from reference TRBV5-4 and TRBJ2-3): ETGVTQSPTHLIKTRGQQVTLRCSSQSGHNTVSWYQQALGQGPQFIFQYYREEENGRGNFPPRFSGLQFPNYSSELNVNALELDDSALYLCASSGVAGETDTQYFGPGTRLTVL.

The V gene is TRBV6-5, the J gene TRBJ2-5; TRBD1 might be the D (6 bases). CDR1 and CDR2 (germline): MNHEY, SVGAGI. V was shortened by 2 bases and J by 3 bases, with 13 bases between the two germline ends. This CDR3 region has 15 residues. The CDR3 DNA reads TGTGCCAGCAGTTACCGGAAGACAGGAAAAGAGACCCAGTACTTC. Translation gives CASSYRKTGKETQYF.

J is TRBJ2-1 and V is TRBV5-6; 12 nucleotides line up with TRBD2. Losses at the gene ends were 0 bases for V and 4 bases for J; bases not matched to a gene: 2. CDR1 and CDR2 (germline): SGHDT, YYEEEE. This CDR3 is built from 16 residues. The CDR3 region is CASSLGLAGEYNEQFF. CDR3 bases: TGTGCCAGCAGCTTGGGACTAGCGGGAGAATACAATGAGCAGTTCTTC.

This sequence joins TRBV19 and TRBJ1-1, with D hard to call. The CDR3 length is 15 residues. V lost 6 bases and J lost 0, with 14 bases in between. Germline values: CDR1 LNHDA, CDR2 SQIVND (reference sequence). The CDR3 DNA reads as TGTGCCAGTAGGGCGCAGAGGTTTGTGAACACTGAAGCTTTCTTT. Encoded protein: CASRAQRFVNTEAFF.

The chain has TRBV5-3 and TRBJ1-2, with D perhaps TRBD1 (5 bases). TRBV5-3 is an open reading frame whose function is uncertain. Trimming left V 4 bases short and J 1 base short, with 23 bases between. This CDR3 has 18 amino acids. CDR3 nucleotides: TGTGCCAGAAGCAGGCGGGGAGGGGTTGGGCCTCTTAACTATGGCTACACCTTC. Translated: CARSRRGGVGPLNYGYTF.

This clone was seen only a few times. The sample has other DNA sequences that encode this CDR3 too. In DNA, the CDR3 is TGTGCCAGCTCGCAGGGGGGCAATCAGCCCCAGCATTTT. Encoded protein: CASSQGGNQPQHF. The chain is built from TRBV2 and TRBJ1-5; TRBD1 matches at 7 bases. Germline V CDR1 and CDR2: SNHLY, FYNNEI. V lost 8 bases to trimming and J lost 2 bases; unmatched junction nucleotides: 3. The CDR3 sequence is 13 residues long.

The J gene is TRBJ1-1, the V gene TRBV11-2; D possibly corresponds to TRBD1 (5 bases). The CDR3 runs 12 residues. CDR1 SGHAT and CDR2 FQNNGV come from the germline V gene. With 3 bases removed from V and 6 bases from J, the gap between germline ends came to 8 bases. The CDR3 sequence is CASSFGTPEAFF. CDR3 bases: TGTGCCAGCAGCTTTGGGACTCCTGAAGCTTTCTTT.

The rearrangement joins TRBV28 to TRBJ2-1; 7 bases map to TRBD1. This CDR3 has 15 residues. The junction had 10 bases not matched to a gene; V was cut back by 5 bases and J by 6 bases. Germline CDR1 and CDR2: MDHEN and SYDVKM. CDR3 DNA sequence: TGTGCCAGCAGTATCCGACAGGGCGCCTTCAATGAGCAGTTCTTC. Translated, it gives CASSIRQGAFNEQFF.

The rearrangement joins TRBV19 to TRBJ1-2, with a possible D match to TRBD1 (5 bases). The V end was cut by 4 bases, the J end by 3 bases, with 15 bases between. This CDR3 region has 15 residues. Germline V gene sequence: CDR1 LNHDA, CDR2 SQIVND (reference sequence). The CDR3 here is CASSRGVRQDYGYTF. In DNA, the CDR3 is TGTGCCAGTAGTAGGGGGGTGAGACAAGACTATGGCTACACCTTC.

This CDR3 is CASSGSFLSPKETQYF. DNA for the CDR3: TGTGCCAGCAGCGGCTCCTTTTTGTCCCCCAAAGAGACCCAGTACTTC. The chain uses TRBV5-5 and TRBJ2-5; D not certain. CDR1 and CDR2 from the germline V gene are SGHKS and YYEKEE (reference sequence). The CDR3 extends over 16 amino acids. V shed 4 bases and J shed 3 bases, with 19 bases lying between them.

The V gene is TRBV5-4, the J gene TRBJ2-7; the match to TRBD1 covers 9 bases. The germline CDR1 and CDR2 sequences are SGHNT and YYREEE (reference sequence). Trimming cost V 0 bases and J 4 bases; bases outside gene matches: 8. This CDR3 comprises 16 residues. DNA of the CDR3: TGTGCCAGCAGCTTGGCCGGGACAGGGCTATTTTACGAGCAGTACTTC. Its translation is CASSLAGTGLFYEQYF.

The chain uses TRBV28 and TRBJ1-5; tentative D call: TRBD1 (6 bases). Germline-derived CDR1 and CDR2 are MDHEN and SYDVKM. The CDR3 extends over 15 amino acids. The V end was cut by 3 bases, the J end by 3 bases, with 12 bases between. CDR3 sequence reads: CASSLGDRYNQPQHF. Here the CDR3 DNA reads TGTGCCAGCAGTTTGGGAGACAGGTACAATCAGCCCCAGCATTTT.

The chain employs TRBV18 and TRBJ2-1; the D is unclear. The CDR3 has 15 amino acids. The V end was cut by 1 base, the J end by 3 bases, with 10 bases between. Germline CDR1 reads KGHSH; CDR2 reads LQKENI. Here the CDR3 DNA reads TGTGCCAGCTCACCACTGGTGGGCATCTACAATGAGCAGTTCTTC. Translating it yields CASSPLVGIYNEQFF.

V is TRBV18 and J is TRBJ2-1, with D tentatively TRBD1 (5 bases). The germline V gene has CDR1 KGHSH and CDR2 LQKENI. The V end lost 6 bases, the J end lost 10 bases, and 13 bases lay between the germline ends. This CDR3 contains 12 residues. CDR3 DNA: TGTGCCAGCTCGTCCCCAGGGCCCGAGCAGTTCTTC. Encoded protein: CASSSPGPEQFF.

The rearrangement joins TRBV9 to TRBJ2-7, with 12 bases fitting TRBD1. Germline CDR1 reads SGDLS; CDR2 reads YYNGEE. The CDR3 covers 17 residues. J gave up 7 bases and V 0 bases, and 11 bases lay outside the gene matches. CDR3 in amino acids: CASSVGLYGTGGEEQYF. The CDR3 DNA reads as TGTGCCAGCAGCGTAGGTTTGTACGGGACAGGGGGCGAGGAGCAGTACTTC.

A note on this clone: Other DNA sequences within the sample encode an identical CDR3. The chain joins TRBV20-1 to TRBJ2-5, with D hard to call. Germline V gives CDR1 DFQATT, CDR2 SNEGSKA (reference sequence). Trimming pared 6 bases from V and 5 bases from J, leaving 4 bases between. The CDR3 has 9 residues. The CDR3 spells CSAGETQYF. The CDR3 nucleotides read TGCAGTGCCGGGGAGACCCAGTACTTC.

This clone has only one observation. J is TRBJ2-5 and V is TRBV14, with D possibly being TRBD2 (5 bases). The CDR3 consists of 15 residues. Trimming took off 3 bases at V and 2 bases at J, with 13 bases between the two ends. Germline V gives CDR1 SGHDN, CDR2 FVKESK. CDR3 sequence (DNA): TGTGCCAGCAGCCACCTGCGACGGGAACAAGAGACCCAGTACTTC. As protein: CASSHLRREQETQYF.

The chain links TRBV6-6 to TRBJ2-3, with TRBD2 as a possible D gene (5 bases). This CDR3 is 14 amino acids long. The V end was cut by 5 bases, the J end by 2 bases, with 11 bases between. Germline CDR1 and CDR2: MNHNY and SVGAGI (reference sequence). CDR3 nucleotide sequence: TGTGCCAGCAGTGCCCGGGAACCCACAGATACGCAGTATTTT. It codes for CASSAREPTDTQYF.

V and J are TRBV5-1 and TRBJ1-2; D is possibly TRBD1 (6 bases). The CDR3 consists of 15 residues. Germline loops: CDR1 SGHRS, CDR2 YFSETQ. The ends were cut back, 1 base at V and 4 bases at J, with 14 bases in the middle. CDR3 region: CASSLSGGGGYGYTF. In DNA form, the CDR3 reads TGCGCCAGCAGCTTGAGCGGGGGCGGCGGCTATGGCTACACCTTC.

This chain links TRBV2 with TRBJ1-5; D is unresolved. This CDR3 has 14 amino acids. The germline V and J ends were trimmed by 7 bases and 0 bases, with 10 bases remaining between them. Germline V lookup: CDR1 SNHLY, CDR2 FYNNEI. The CDR3, as DNA: TGTGCCAGCAAGCTCTCGAATAGCAATCAGCCCCAGCATTTT. Its translation is CASKLSNSNQPQHF.